This TCR beta chain appears in the sequencing data of a study of glioma-infiltrating T cells. Using RNA template, CDR3s of TCR alpha and beta were amplified with iRepertoire arm-PCR. Via MiXCR, TCRdb re-called the multiplex PCR reads, giving one row per CDR3 protein. Here the sample spans around 20,000 distinct CDR3 sequences, approximately 25% being singletons. Trimming pared 1 base from V and 6 bases from J, leaving 4 bases between. The CDR3 runs to 12 residues. Germline lookup yields CDR1 MNHNS and CDR2 SASEGT. This clonotype was counted ten times or more. The sequencing sample was made of glioma tissue, nonneoplastic brain tissue, or PBMCs (not recorded which). The source of this sequence is a human donor with low-grade glioma or glioblastoma, undergoing nonglioma brain surgery, or in good health (not recorded which). The V call is TRBV6-1, the J call TRBJ1-3, with D hard to call. CDR3 amino acids: CASSEVINTIYF. CDR3 DNA: TGTGCCAGCAGTGAAGTTATAAACACCATATATTTT.